The sequence of this T cell receptor (beta chain) was determined in a study of T cell responses to AZD1222 COVID-19 vaccine. Study results and caveats: At 160-218 and 743-854, vaccine-associated CD4 TCRs were dominant, and they spanned spike.

On this clone itself: Its specificity is unknown.

The CDR3 has 14 residues. Germline loops: CDR1 SGHRS, CDR2 YFSETQ. Trimming pared 0 bases from V and 0 bases from J, leaving 7 bases between. Sequencing was performed with immunoSEQ multiplex PCR; in TCRdb, only in-frame clones are kept and a portion is missing. Among fewer than 120,000 clones listed, about 94% were seen once. The sequence came from an adult who received the AZD1222 COVID-19 vaccine. The sequenced sample was peripheral blood, obtained 28 days after the second AZD1222 dose. The chain has TRBV5-1 and TRBJ2-7; D remains ambiguous. The CDR3 sequence is CASSLAWSSYEQYF. For the CDR3, the DNA is TGCGCCAGCAGCTTGGCCTGGAGCTCCTACGAGCAGTACTTC.